These 8 T cell receptor beta chains were sequenced from one sample in a study of shared clonotypes between healthy human individuals. TCRdb's table, derived via immunoSEQ multiplex PCR, lists solely in-frame clones and lacks some. The sample lists about 680,000 clones; about 92% were seen once. The naive CD8 population came from CD45RO-negative cells selected for CCR7, without terminally differentiated effector memory CD45RA+ cells. Material for sequencing was naive CD8+ T cells sorted from blood. The receptors here all came from a man aged 25-45 years in good health.

The gene calls are TRBV7-9 and TRBJ1-2; D remains unclear. Trimming removed 10 bases at V and 4 bases at J, with 7 bases between. This CDR3 comprises 10 residues. Germline-derived CDR1 and CDR2 are SEHNR and FQNEAQ (reference sequence). DNA for the CDR3: TGTGCCAATCTAATCTATGGCTACACCTTC. It translates to CANLIYGYTF.

Concerning this clone: The sample contains more than one DNA sequence encoding this CDR3. The chain is built from TRBV11-2 and TRBJ2-5; D might be TRBD1 (5 bases). V dropped 5 bases and J dropped 1 base, with 11 bases sitting between them. The CDR3 has 14 amino acids. Germline values: CDR1 SGHAT, CDR2 FQNNGV. CDR3 residues: CASSLGHLQETQYF. In DNA form, the CDR3 reads TGTGCCAGCAGCCTCGGACACCTCCAAGAGACCCAGTACTTC.

The rearrangement joins TRBV11-3 to TRBJ2-1; 10 nucleotides line up with TRBD2. Germline trimming cut 1 base from V and 2 bases from J; bases unmatched to any gene: 2. In germline, CDR1 is SGHNT, CDR2 YENEEA. CDR3 length equals 16 residues. The CDR3 region has the DNA TGTGCCAGCAGCTTAGCAGCGGGGGGGGCCTACAATGAGCAGTTCTTC. Protein: CASSLAAGGAYNEQFF.

This clone was observed once. The rearrangement joins TRBV9 to TRBJ2-1; D not certain. Trimming cost V 0 bases and J 0 bases, with 19 bases left between them. The CDR3 sequence is 19 residues long. Looked up from germline, CDR1 is SGDLS and CDR2 is YYNGEE. In nucleotides, the CDR3 is TGTGCCAGCAGCGTAGCCGGCGGTCGGCTTATTAGCTCCTACAATGAGCAGTTCTTC. Residues: CASSVAGGRLISSYNEQFF. Combining the CDR3 with reference TRBV9 and TRBJ2-1 gives the whole variable domain DSGVTQTPKHLITATGQRVTLRCSPRSGDLSVYWYQQSLDQGLQFLIQYYNGEERAKGNILERFSAQQFPDLHSELNLSSLELGDSALYFCASSVAGGRLISSYNEQFFGPGTRLTVL.

The chain carries TRBV7-9 and TRBJ2-1; D is possibly TRBD2 (6 bases). The CDR3 runs to 15 residues. The V gene lost 4 bases and the J gene lost 8 bases, with 18 bases spanning the gap. Germline V CDR1 and CDR2: SEHNR, FQNEAQ (reference sequence). This CDR3 is CASSSASEPGDEQFF. The DNA for the CDR3 is TGTGCCAGCAGCTCCGCCTCAGAACCGGGGGATGAGCAGTTCTTC.

This chain joins TRBV4-3 and TRBJ2-7, with a weak D call TRBD1 (7 bases). The V end was cut by 4 bases, the J end by 0 bases, with 13 bases between. CDR3 size: 15 residues. CDR1 is LGHNA and CDR2 is YSLEER in the germline V gene. DNA for the CDR3: TGCGCCAGCAGCCCAATGCGGGACAGCTCCTACGAGCAGTACTTC. Residues: CASSPMRDSSYEQYF.

The V call is TRBV5-1, the J call TRBJ1-1; 9 nucleotides line up with TRBD1. CDR3 length: 15 amino acids. From germline, CDR1 is SGHRS and CDR2 YFSETQ. Unmatched junction bases numbered 8, after V lost 4 bases and J lost 4 bases. For the CDR3, the DNA is TGCGCCAGCAGCCGGGACAGGGAGTATCTCACTGAAGCTTTCTTT. It translates to CASSRDREYLTEAFF.

The chain uses TRBV27 and TRBJ1-5; tentative D call: TRBD1 (6 bases). V was pared by 2 bases and J by 10 bases, with 18 bases between. This CDR3 has 15 amino acids. Per the germline V gene, CDR1 is MNHEY and CDR2 is SMNVEV (reference sequence). The CDR3 loop is CASSLDRTLKLPQHF. In DNA form, the CDR3 reads TGTGCCAGCAGTTTAGACAGGACCCTAAAGCTTCCCCAGCATTTT.